A selection of T cell receptor beta chains follows, all from one sample in a study of shared clonotypes between healthy human individuals. Here immunoSEQ multiplex PCR was the method, and the copy in TCRdb shows in-frame clones only, minus some. Found here are approximately 350,000 clones, roughly 96% of them singletons; the top ten hold approximately 0.32%. Sequencing was done on a sample of memory CD8+ T cells sorted from blood. These receptors were taken from a man aged 25 to 45 in good health. Each CDR3 is given with its conserved first and last residue. Rows give clone size only sometimes, using once, few, many, or a class for an expanded clone.

v_call	clone_size	j_call	cdr3_aa
TRBV5-5	NA	TRBJ1-2	CASSTTGGRNYGYTF
TRBV28	NA	TRBJ1-2	CASSRFGPNYGYTF
TRBV28	once	TRBJ1-5	CASSYASNQPQHF
TRBV6-6	once	TRBJ1-2	CASSQNTMTAYGYTF
TRBV28	once	TRBJ1-4	CASSPLNGAGEKLFF
TRBV5-1	NA	TRBJ1-4	CASSLAGEKLFF
TRBV27	NA	TRBJ2-5	CASSFNRGEETQYF
TRBV2	NA	TRBJ2-2	CASTILVLWREGHGELFF
TRBV5-4	NA	TRBJ2-7	CASSFSLAGGRGEQYF
TRBV5-5	NA	TRBJ2-1	CASSSIGISLANEQFF
TRBV14	NA	TRBJ2-1	CASSQETSGTRGYNEQFF
TRBV5-1	NA	TRBJ2-1	CASSLSGRNNEQFF
TRBV18	NA	TRBJ2-3	CASSPGLVDTQYF
TRBV7-3	NA	TRBJ2-7	CASSLIGGSYEQYF
TRBV5-1	NA	TRBJ1-2	CASSLAGGEDGYTF
TRBV10-2	NA	TRBJ1-5	CASSEGTGAFNQPQHF
TRBV7-2	NA	TRBJ2-5	CASSVGAPGETQYF
TRBV27	NA	TRBJ1-1	CASSDGPALMNTEAFF
TRBV28	NA	TRBJ2-1	CASILGRTSSYNEQFF
TRBV9	NA	TRBJ2-2	CASSVSAGGAFTGELFF
TRBV28	NA	TRBJ1-3	CASSLFPSGTASGNTIYF
TRBV23-1	NA	TRBJ2-7	CASSPWLGRPTYEQYF
TRBV29-1	NA	TRBJ2-3	CSVEVASTDTQYF
TRBV2	NA	TRBJ2-7	CASSEGAGITYEQYF
TRBV5-5	NA	TRBJ1-1	CASSLGADLVVFF
TRBV28	NA	TRBJ2-2	CASSRTEELFF
TRBV28	NA	TRBJ2-7	CASSFMVAGHYEQYF
TRBV5-4	NA	TRBJ2-3	CASSQGQGRVDTQYF
TRBV30	NA	TRBJ2-7	CAWKGALSSYEQYF
TRBV2	NA	TRBJ2-1	CASSETGGVLYNEQFF
TRBV7-9	NA	TRBJ1-2	CASSYPAGYGYTF
TRBV27	NA	NA	CASSPWTGYEQYF
TRBV2	NA	TRBJ2-4	CAHGLRTGGKNIQYF
TRBV28	NA	TRBJ2-5	CASRKKIRDRREETQYF
TRBV7-2	NA	TRBJ2-1	CASSPTSGTTFF
TRBV30	NA	TRBJ2-1	CAWRSGWTGGVSSHNEQFF
TRBV5-6	NA	TRBJ2-3	CASSLNRANTQYF
TRBV2	NA	TRBJ2-1	CASSPRTGDYNEQFF
TRBV27	NA	TRBJ2-7	CASSWWRGYYEQYF
TRBV4-2	NA	TRBJ2-3	CASSQEQFSSTDTQYF
TRBV28	NA	TRBJ2-7	CASSSPGQGSYEQYF
TRBV10-3	once	TRBJ1-1	CAISEGAGGLLEAFF
TRBV28	NA	TRBJ2-1	CASSLPLELGQFF
TRBV27	NA	TRBJ2-1	CASSLLRAVSYNEQFF
TRBV28	NA	TRBJ2-1	CASSLMNEQFF
TRBV28	NA	TRBJ1-2	CASRPTSDVERDGYTF
TRBV30	NA	TRBJ2-3	CAWIAGGTDTQYF
TRBV4-1	NA	TRBJ2-7	CASSRQATYEQYF
TRBV27	NA	TRBJ2-2	CASSWGLNTGELFF